This TCR beta chain was documented in a study of blood T cells in healthy people across ages. Alongside a J-beta primer mix, a sample-barcoded 5' primer served in a second PCR lasting about 7 to 12 cycles. TCRdb redid the calling of the 5' RACE reads with MiXCR, one entry per CDR3 protein. The sample lists around 800,000 distinct CDR3 sequences, 25% to 30% occurring once. Every donor provided roughly 10 milliliters of peripheral blood. Per sample, a minimum of 7 million PBMCs were isolated. V was cut by 0 bases and J by 1 base, with 12 bases left in between. The CDR3 extends over 16 amino acids. Per the germline V gene, CDR1 is ENHRY and CDR2 is SYGVKD. These data also featured in a second study, about T cells of mothers and their children.

Sequences were obtained from blood. The chain couples TRBV10-3 to TRBJ2-5; TRBD1 might be the D (5 bases). This TCR came from a boy aged 10-17 years in good health. The CDR3 protein is CAISESTGQGQETQYF. DNA for the CDR3: TGTGCCATCAGTGAGTCGACCGGGCAGGGCCAAGAGACCCAGTACTTC.